The clone carrying this TCR beta chain was seen once. This specimen belongs to a study of T cell changes during pregnancy in multiple sclerosis. The table came from immunoSEQ multiplex PCR; TCRdb's copy has only in-frame clones and leaves some out. The sample lists tens of thousands of clones, over 85% occurring once. The V gene's germline CDR1 is MNHNY and CDR2 SVGAGI (reference sequence). This CDR3 has 16 residues. Trimming removed 2 bases from V and 3 bases from J; junction bases left unmatched: 10. The sequence was obtained from a female donor with multiple sclerosis, enrolled in a pregnancy study. The specimen comprised peripheral blood, sampled in the second trimester of pregnancy. This chain joins TRBV6-6 and TRBJ2-7, with TRBD1 identical over 7 bases. CDR3 loop: CASSYGQVASNYEQYF. CDR3 DNA sequence: TGTGCCAGCAGTTACGGACAGGTGGCCTCCAACTACGAGCAGTACTTC.